The 11 T cell receptor beta chains listed next were all sequenced from one sample in a study of OX40 agonist ivuxolimab in advanced cancers. Here immunoSEQ multiplex PCR was the method, and the copy in TCRdb shows in-frame clones only, minus some. This table holds 72,000 or so clones, about four fifths found once. The sample consisted of CD4+ or CD8+ T cells sorted from blood, taken in a trial of the OX40 agonist ivuxolimab. Every receptor here comes from an adult with an advanced solid tumor such as melanoma, head and neck, liver or kidney cancer.

V gene TRBV4-1 combines with J gene TRBJ2-3; D is possibly TRBD2 (5 bases). The length of the CDR3 is 19 residues. Between the trimmed V and J ends, which lost 0 bases and 0 bases, there was a span of 19 bases. Germline V lookup: CDR1 MGHRA, CDR2 YSYEKL. The CDR3 loop reads CASSQDKRASSTSTDTQYF. CDR3 coding DNA: TGCGCCAGCAGCCAAGATAAGAGGGCTTCCTCCACTAGCACAGATACGCAGTATTTT.

This rearrangement joins TRBV7-9 to TRBJ1-1; 11 nucleotides align to TRBD1. Germline assignment: CDR1 SEHNR and CDR2 FQNEAQ (reference sequence). V shed 6 bases and J 10 bases; nucleotides not matched to a gene: 7. The CDR3 consists of 13 residues. The CDR3 nucleotides read TGTGCCAGCAGAATTACTGGGACAGGGGGAGCTTTCTTT. As protein: CASRITGTGGAFF.

The rearrangement uses TRBV11-2 and TRBJ1-1; D remains unclear. The V gene's germline CDR1 is SGHAT and CDR2 FQNNGV. The V end lost 8 bases, the J end lost 1 base, and 11 bases lay between the germline ends. The CDR3 is made up of 13 amino acids. CDR3 bases: TGTGCCAGCGGTCGAACTACGAACACTGAAGCTTTCTTT. Translating it yields CASGRTTNTEAFF.

The chain joins TRBV19 to TRBJ2-1, with 7 nucleotides matching TRBD2. The CDR3 spans 16 residues. Germline V lookup: CDR1 LNHDA, CDR2 SQIVND (reference sequence). Germline trimming cut 3 bases from V and 7 bases from J; bases unmatched to any gene: 12. CDR3 coding DNA: TGTGCCAGTAGTATCTTCGTGGGAGGGCCGGGTAATGAGCAGTTCTTC. Translated: CASSIFVGGPGNEQFF.

The chain couples TRBV28 to TRBJ2-7; 10 positions agree with TRBD1. Per the germline V gene, CDR1 is MDHEN and CDR2 is SYDVKM. V trimming: 6 bases; J trimming: 4 bases; junction bases outside the gene matches: 15. The CDR3 sequence is 17 residues long. CDR3 sequence (DNA): TGTGCCAGCAGCCCCCATCCCGGGACAGGGGATCGATACGAGCAGTACTTC. It specifies CASSPHPGTGDRYEQYF. The full variable domain, rest sourced from reference TRBV28 and TRBJ2-7, is DVKVTQSSRYLVKRTGEKVFLECVQDMDHENMFWYRQDPGLGLRLIYFSYDVKMKEKGDIPEGYSVSREKKERFSLILESASTNQTSMYLCASSPHPGTGDRYEQYFGPGTRLTVT.

The CDR3 nucleotides are TGTGCCAGCAGCTTAAGGGACAGGGATGGCTACACCTTC. Its translation: CASSLRDRDGYTF. The chain uses TRBV7-8 and TRBJ1-2, with 9 bases identical to TRBD1. V lost 2 bases, J lost 6 bases, and 1 base stayed unmatched. The CDR3 runs 13 residues. CDR1 is SGHVS and CDR2 is FQNEAQ in the germline V gene.

This clone was seen a few times. Other DNA sequences in this specimen translate into the identical CDR3. This chain uses TRBV5-4 with TRBJ1-3, with 8 bases that match TRBD1. V lost 0 bases and J lost 2; bases outside the gene matches: 1. CDR1 is SGHNT, CDR2 YYREEE, per germline (reference sequence). This CDR3 comprises 15 residues. The CDR3 DNA is TGTGCCAGCAGCTTGGCACAGGGGGCTGGAAACACCATATATTTT. Protein sequence: CASSLAQGAGNTIYF.

V usage is TRBV6-5 and J usage is TRBJ1-2, with TRBD1 matching over 9 bases. Germline V lookup: CDR1 MNHEY, CDR2 SVGAGI. The V and J ends lost 6 bases and 5 bases, in that order; junction bases with no gene match: 4. The CDR3 consists of 13 residues. The CDR3 region is CASRGTGTYGYTF. CDR3 bases: TGTGCCAGCAGAGGGACAGGGACATATGGCTACACCTTC.

This chain links TRBV7-2 with TRBJ2-5; the D is unclear. Between the trimmed V and J ends, which lost 4 bases and 5 bases, there was a span of 14 bases. In germline, CDR1 is SGHTA, CDR2 FQGNSA. The CDR3 has 14 amino acids. The CDR3 here is CASSYGPIGETQYF. In DNA, the CDR3 is TGTGCCAGCAGCTACGGGCCCATTGGGGAGACCCAGTACTTC.

This rearrangement joins TRBV6-5 to TRBJ2-5; D tentatively fits TRBD1 or TRBD2 (5 bases each). The germline V gene encodes CDR1 MNHEY and CDR2 SVGAGI. Trimming left V 5 bases short and J 4 bases short, with 17 bases between. The CDR3 is 15 amino acids. CDR3 DNA sequence: TGTGCCAGCAGTCCGGGGCCCGGGGATCGAGAGACCCAGTACTTC. This encodes CASSPGPGDRETQYF.

This clone was seen a single time. The chain is built from TRBV7-2 and TRBJ2-1; D may be TRBD2 (6 bases). This CDR3 comprises 15 residues. The germline V and J ends were trimmed by 4 bases and 1 base, with 11 bases remaining between them. CDR1 and CDR2 (germline): SGHTA, FQGNSA. The CDR3 protein is CASSSEGSSYNEQFF. CDR3 nucleotides: TGTGCCAGCAGCTCGGAGGGTTCATCCTACAATGAGCAGTTCTTC.